This TCR beta chain was sequenced for a study of blood T cell repertoires in COVID-19. About the study: COVID-19 samples from acute and convalescent phases originated in the United States, Italy and Spain. Nucleic acid was either cDNA or gDNA, and it came from T cells, B-cell-depleted T cells, or PBMCs.

With V trimmed by 0 bases and J by 2 bases, 6 bases remained unmatched. This CDR3 has 15 residues. Germline lookup yields CDR1 GTSNPN and CDR2 SVGIG (reference sequence). Patients from Seattle were sampled longitudinally, starting during active infection. The repertoire was sequenced with immunoSEQ multiplex PCR; TCRdb's copy has only in-frame clones and lacks some. The profile shows roughly 50,000 clones, about nine tenths of them singletons. The source material was peripheral blood. This sequence originates from a woman over 75 with COVID-19, enrolled during active disease. The chain has TRBV30 and TRBJ1-2; 7 nucleotides align to TRBD1. CDR3 bases: TGTGCCTGGAGTGTCGTTACGACAGGGAACTATGGCTACACCTTC. Its protein product is CAWSVVTTGNYGYTF.